This passage covers 5 T cell receptor beta chains from one sample sequenced in a study of T cell repertoires in cytomegalovirus infection. The antigens these receptors bind are not known. TCRdb re-derived calls from the reads in MiXCR, one entry per CDR3 protein. Of a few hundred thousand distinct CDR3 sequences in the sample, 30% to 40% are singletons; the top ten hold about 17%. This specimen consisted of cultured PBMCs, obtained from culture after CMV antigen stimulation. The receptor set was obtained from a human donor in good health (CMV status not recorded). Some clones in this sample may be carry-over from other donors' samples.

This clonotype has a handful of counts. V gene TRBV20-1 combines with J gene TRBJ1-1; D may be TRBD1 (5 bases). This CDR3 contains 14 residues. Trimming removed 1 base from V and 1 base from J, with 10 bases in between. Germline CDR1 and CDR2: DFQATT and SNEGSKA (reference sequence). CDR3 loop: CSARVRQGNTEAFF. The CDR3 region has the DNA TGCAGTGCTAGAGTACGGCAGGGGAACACTGAAGCTTTCTTT.

This rearrangement joins TRBV24-1 to TRBJ2-5, with TRBD1 matching over 7 bases. This CDR3 comprises 15 residues. V dropped 1 base and J dropped 1; count of bases not matched to a gene: 2. Germline assignment: CDR1 KGHDR and CDR2 SFDVKD. CDR3 in DNA: TGTGCCACCAGTGATTTTGAGGGGGCCCAAGAGACCCAGTACTTC. Its translation: CATSDFEGAQETQYF.

This clonotype occurred many times. V is TRBV7-2 and J is TRBJ1-6; no clear D gene. Between the trimmed V and J ends, which lost 0 bases and 9 bases, there was a span of 15 bases. This CDR3 region has 16 residues. Germline V gene data show CDR1 as SGHTA and CDR2 as FQGNSA. CDR3 amino acids: CASSLALSAGGSPLHF. In DNA, the CDR3 is TGTGCCAGCAGCTTAGCTCTCTCGGCCGGAGGTTCACCCCTCCACTTT.

This clonotype showed up just a few times. The CDR3 here is CASSYSMDSKYEQYV. DNA for the CDR3: TGTGCCAGCAGTTACTCGATGGACTCCAAATACGAGCAGTACGTC. The V gene is TRBV6-2 or TRBV6-3, the J gene TRBJ2-7; a possible D gene is TRBD2 (5 bases). Germline-derived CDR1 and CDR2 are MNHEY and SVGEGT. The V end lost 0 bases, the J end lost 4 bases, and 13 bases lay between the germline ends. The CDR3 length is 15 residues.

This chain connects TRBV10-3 to TRBJ1-1; a weak D match, TRBD1 (5 bases). The CDR3 spans 15 residues. CDR1 ENHRY and CDR2 SYGVKD come from the germline V gene. Trimming took off 3 bases at V and 4 bases at J, with 15 bases between the two ends. This chain's CDR3 is CAISDIGRGTTEAFF. The CDR3 DNA reads TGTGCCATCAGTGACATTGGAAGAGGGACCACTGAAGCTTTCTTT.